This T cell receptor beta chain was sequenced for a study of human versus mouse CDR3 diversity and MHC coevolution. To note about this clone: Antigen specificity is unknown.

Produced via immunoSEQ multiplex PCR; TCRdb's table is partial and in-frame only. The table lists tens of thousands of clones, over 85% of them singletons. Germline values: CDR1 SGHRS, CDR2 YFSETQ. V dropped 4 bases and J dropped 1 base, with 11 bases sitting between them. CDR3 length: 14 amino acids. Naive CD4 T cells were sorted as CD45RO-negative, CD62L-positive. Study-wide findings and caveats: iCHAO1 estimated the human TCR beta repertoire at 1.5 million to 2 million clonotypes. Compared with mice, human CDR3s carried more deletions and insertions on average. Human T cells underwent selection on roughly 6 different MHC II alleles.

V is TRBV5-1 and J is TRBJ1-1, with D tentatively TRBD1 (5 bases). Specimen: naive CD4+ T cells from blood. The subset: CD45RO-negative CD62L-positive naive CD4 T cells. The clonotype was recovered from a person aged 25 to 69 in good health. CDR3 in DNA: TGCGCCAGCAGCCCGATTCAGGGGAACACTGAAGCTTTCTTT. It codes for CASSPIQGNTEAFF.